This entry is about one T cell receptor (beta chain). This record comes from a study of T cell changes during pregnancy in multiple sclerosis. Deletions cut 0 bases from V and 4 bases from J, with 7 bases between. The germline V gene has CDR1 SGDLS and CDR2 YYNGEE. This CDR3 spans 13 amino acids. Profiling relied on immunoSEQ multiplex PCR, and the TCRdb table lists in-frame clones only, not all of them. The sample has roughly 49,000 clones, roughly 93% seen once. The chain combines TRBV9 with TRBJ1-1, with unresolved D. This clonotype originated in a female donor with multiple sclerosis, enrolled in a pregnancy study. Specimen: CD8+ T cells from peripheral blood mononuclear cells, collected after pregnancy. CDR3 residues: CASSVGSGTEAFF. The CDR3 bases are TGTGCCAGCAGCGTAGGGAGCGGCACTGAAGCTTTCTTT. The whole variable domain, remainder taken from reference TRBV9 and TRBJ1-1, is DSGVTQTPKHLITATGQRVTLRCSPRSGDLSVYWYQQSLDQGLQFLIQYYNGEERAKGNILERFSAQQFPDLHSELNLSSLELGDSALYFCASSVGSGTEAFFGQGTRLTVV.